A selection of T cell receptor beta chains follows, all from one sample in a study of metastatic and nonmetastatic thyroid tumors. TCRdb ran MiXCR on the PCR reads. The sample consists of just under 20,000 clones, under 45% of them appearing once. The sequencing sample was made of tumor tissue. The source is a female donor with papillary thyroid cancer or a benign thyroid nodule (not recorded which). Some clones in this sample may be carry-over from other donors' samples. Each CDR3 is given without its conserved first and last residue.

>TRBJ2-1|TRBV4-3
ASSQDPQGSYNEQF
>TRBJ2-2|TRBV12-3/TRBV12-4
ASSHTGTGELF
>TRBJ1-1|TRBV19
ASGGQGITEAF
>TRBJ1-2|TRBV28
ASSSSPDTTYGYT
>TRBJ2-7|TRBV28
ASRRSPRDLSYEQY
>TRBJ2-1|TRBV9
ASSVVLGGYNEQF
>TRBJ2-1|TRBV28
ASSLRDSDSYNEQF
>TRBJ2-7|TRBV6-5
ASSYEDRATY
>TRBJ2-1|TRBV11-2
ASSPLGSGGHSYNEQF
>TRBJ2-3|TRBV4-1
ASSLALAGDTQY
>TRBJ2-3|TRBV10-1
ASSESLTSSTDTQY
>TRBJ1-2|TRBV30
AWRETGLGYT
>TRBJ1-1|TRBV6-4
ASSTGANTEAF
>TRBJ2-4|TRBV25-1
ASSDSAGSLG
>TRBJ2-1|TRBV6-1
ASTEEAGTRGEQF
>TRBJ2-7|TRBV28
ASPPPGLQASYEQY
>TRBJ2-3|TRBV3-1
ASSQSGLRATDTQY
>TRBJ2-6|TRBV11-1
ASSLTAFSGANVLT
>TRBJ2-7|TRBV11-2
ASSLARTGVYEQY
>TRBJ2-7|TRBV7-9
ASSSERAVYEQY
>TRBJ2-2|TRBV28
ASFLADTGELF
>TRBJ1-1|TRBV7-2
ASSLSGGGSTEAF
>TRBJ2-7|TRBV5-1
ASSLRRDYEQY
>TRBJ1-5|TRBV4-1
ASSQDVNQPQH
>TRBJ1-2|TRBV6-1
ASSGGPGGDYGYT
>TRBJ1-2|TRBV28
ASSSIFIGGGYT
>TRBJ2-7|TRBV6-1
ASTGGREQY
>TRBJ1-2|TRBV7-9
ASERMGGYT
>TRBJ1-6|TRBV7-6
ASSPGTGLNSPLH
>TRBJ1-1|TRBV10-3
AISEYTEAF
>TRBJ2-3|TRBV6-2/TRBV6-3
ASSSSGRGTSSTDTQY
>TRBJ2-7|TRBV6-2/TRBV6-3
ASSYGLDLYEQY
>TRBJ2-3|TRBV20-1
SASTGPQDTQY
>TRBJ2-7|TRBV28
ASSFPGLANYEQY
>TRBJ2-5|TRBV5-1
ASSFTSGPMETQY
>TRBJ2-5|TRBV28
ASSRETQY
>TRBJ1-1|TRBV7-9
ASSPSPTSTEAF
>TRBJ2-2|TRBV15
ATSRHSGRDTGELF
>TRBJ1-2|TRBV9
ASSVDPAGNLYGYT
>TRBJ2-2|TRBV20-1
SARDRVVGELF
>TRBJ1-5|TRBV3-1
ASSLHRDTTILAQH
>TRBJ2-3|TRBV10-1
ASSAGTGDTDTQY
>TRBJ1-4|TRBV5-1
ASSPTGVGEKLF
>TRBJ2-3|TRBV12-3/TRBV12-4
ATGAGGGTDTQY
>TRBJ2-7|TRBV19
ASSMGLAGGEQY
>TRBJ1-6|TRBV12-3/TRBV12-4
ASSLKDRGLSPLH
>TRBJ2-5|TRBV7-2
ASRPGTGQETQY
>TRBJ2-1|TRBV11-2
ASSADDRNEQF
>TRBJ2-1|TRBV6-1
ASSENGGEYNEQF
>TRBJ2-1|TRBV27
ASRPGAQFIPNEQF
>TRBJ1-2|TRBV28
ASRPPVQGNYGYT
>TRBJ2-1|TRBV7-2
ASSLSGGDYNEQF
>TRBJ2-1|TRBV7-6
ASSLRRGAVSEQF
>TRBJ2-2|TRBV27
ASSYQNTGELF
>TRBJ2-2|TRBV5-1
ASRPDGTGELF
>TRBJ2-7|TRBV11-2
ASGLVDEQY
>TRBJ2-2|TRBV11-2
ASSLRWREGTGELF
>TRBJ2-2|TRBV11-2
ASSSAGAGWPGELF